This T cell receptor (beta chain) originates from a study of shared clonotypes between healthy human individuals. Notes on the study in general: Tissue TCR repertoires likely differ from these blood-only repertoires. Owing to a small donor count, the genetic and exposure-history diversity represented was limited. Naive subsets generally exceeded memory subsets in estimated richness.

A remark on this clone: Its antigen is not known.

With 3 bases removed from V and 0 bases from J, the gap between germline ends came to 9 bases. The CDR3 totals 14 residues. From germline, CDR1 is GTSNPN and CDR2 SVGIG (reference sequence). Profiling relied on immunoSEQ multiplex PCR, and the TCRdb table lists in-frame clones only, not all of them. The repertoire includes approximately 400,000 clones, roughly 96% of them detected once, and about 0.32% sits in the top ten. V is TRBV30 and J is TRBJ1-3, with D uncertain. The sequencing input was memory CD8+ T cells sorted from blood. Subset described: CD45RO+ cells pooled with CCR7-negative TemRA cells. The clonotype originates from a man younger than 40 in good health. CDR3 amino acids: CAWSRVGSGNTIYF. Here the CDR3 DNA reads TGTGCCTGGAGCCGAGTCGGCTCTGGAAACACCATATATTTT. The full variable domain, in which reference TRBV30 and TRBJ1-3 provide the parts outside the CDR3, is SQTIHQWPATLVQPVGSPLSLECTVEGTSNPNLYWYRQAAGRGLQLLFYSVGIGQISSEVPQNLSASRPQDRQFILSSKKLLLSDSGFYLCAWSRVGSGNTIYFGEGSWLTVV.